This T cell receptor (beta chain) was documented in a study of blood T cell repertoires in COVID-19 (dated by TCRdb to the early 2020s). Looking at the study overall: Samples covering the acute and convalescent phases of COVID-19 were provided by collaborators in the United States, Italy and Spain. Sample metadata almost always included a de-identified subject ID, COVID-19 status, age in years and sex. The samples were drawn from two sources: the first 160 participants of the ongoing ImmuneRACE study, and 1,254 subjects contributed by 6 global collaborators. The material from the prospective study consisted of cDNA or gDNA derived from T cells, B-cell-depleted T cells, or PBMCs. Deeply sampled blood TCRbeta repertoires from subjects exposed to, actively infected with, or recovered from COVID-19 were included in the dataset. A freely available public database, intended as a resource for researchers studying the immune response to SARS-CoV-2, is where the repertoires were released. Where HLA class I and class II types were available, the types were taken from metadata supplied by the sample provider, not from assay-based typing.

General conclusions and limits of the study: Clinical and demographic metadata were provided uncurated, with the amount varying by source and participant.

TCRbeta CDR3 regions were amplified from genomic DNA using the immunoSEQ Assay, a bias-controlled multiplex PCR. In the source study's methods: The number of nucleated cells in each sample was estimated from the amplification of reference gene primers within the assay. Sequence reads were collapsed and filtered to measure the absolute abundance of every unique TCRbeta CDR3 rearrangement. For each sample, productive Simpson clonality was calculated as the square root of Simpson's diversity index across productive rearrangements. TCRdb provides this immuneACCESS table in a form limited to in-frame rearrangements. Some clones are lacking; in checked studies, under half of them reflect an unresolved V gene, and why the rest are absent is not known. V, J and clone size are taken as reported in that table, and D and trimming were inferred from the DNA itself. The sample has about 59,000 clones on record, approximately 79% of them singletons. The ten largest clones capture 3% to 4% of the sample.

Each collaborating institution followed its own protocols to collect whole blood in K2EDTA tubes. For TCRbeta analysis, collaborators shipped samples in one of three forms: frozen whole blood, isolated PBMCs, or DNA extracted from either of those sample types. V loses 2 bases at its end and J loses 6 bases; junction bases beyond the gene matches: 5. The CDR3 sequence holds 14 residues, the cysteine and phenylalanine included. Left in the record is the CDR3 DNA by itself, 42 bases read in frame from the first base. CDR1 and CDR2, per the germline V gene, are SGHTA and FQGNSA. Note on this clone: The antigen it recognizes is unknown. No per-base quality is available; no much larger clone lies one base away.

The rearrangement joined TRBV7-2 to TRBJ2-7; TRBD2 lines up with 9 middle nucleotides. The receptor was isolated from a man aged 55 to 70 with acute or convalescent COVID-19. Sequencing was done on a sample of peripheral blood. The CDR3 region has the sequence CASSLLREGGEQYF. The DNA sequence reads TGTGCCAGCAGCTTATTGCGGGAGGGAGGCGAGCAGTACTTC.